A selection of T cell receptor beta chains follows, all from one sample in a study of Ad26.COV2.S vaccination and SARS-CoV-2 variants. Assay used: immunoSEQ multiplex PCR; TCRdb lists only in-frame clones, some missing. The sample consists of about 440,000 clones, less than 95% of them appearing once. This material consisted of peripheral blood, taken in a trial of Ad26.COV2.S vaccine versus placebo. Source of these receptors: a person between 18 and 59 years old who received the Ad26.COV2.S COVID-19 vaccine or a placebo. Each CDR3 is given with its conserved first and last residue. A D gene is named only where the DNA matches it firmly. Clone size is given for some rows only: seen once, a few or many times, or a class if the clone is expanded.

j_call v_call d_call clone_size cdr3_aa cdr3_nt
TRBJ1-5 TRBV28 . once CAIGTVQDQPQHF TGTGCCATTGGGACGGTCCAGGATCAGCCCCAGCATTTT
TRBJ2-7 TRBV5-4 TRBD2 . CASSLKLAGGVYEQYF TGTGCCAGCAGCCTAAAACTAGCGGGAGGTGTATACGAGCAGTACTTC
TRBJ1-5 TRBV19 . few CASKSRINQPQHF TGTGCCAGTAAGTCCAGGATAAATCAGCCCCAGCATTTT
TRBJ1-1 TRBV24-1 . . CATSSGLNTEAFF TGTGCCACCAGTTCGGGGTTGAACACTGAAGCTTTCTTT
TRBJ2-7 TRBV27 TRBD1 . CASSIMWGQGVYEQYF TGTGCCAGCAGTATAATGTGGGGACAGGGGGTCTACGAGCAGTACTTC
TRBJ2-2 TRBV19 TRBD2 . CASIPPLAGANTGELFF TGTGCCAGTATCCCTCCTCTAGCGGGGGCGAACACCGGGGAGCTGTTTTTT
TRBJ2-7 TRBV27 TRBD1 . CASSSPGQGYEQYF TGTGCCAGCAGTTCACCGGGACAGGGGTACGAGCAGTACTTC
TRBJ1-2 TRBV19 . . CASSRSSARDYGYTF TGTGCCAGTAGTAGGTCCTCCGCCAGGGACTATGGCTACACCTTC
TRBJ2-7 TRBV6-2/TRBV6-3 TRBD2 . CASSYRAGVREQYF TGTGCCAGCAGTTACCGGGCGGGAGTTCGCGAGCAGTACTTC
TRBJ2-5 TRBV7-2 . . CASSSPLETQYF TGTGCCAGCAGCTCCCCGTTGGAGACCCAGTACTTC
TRBJ2-4 TRBV6-2/TRBV6-3 . . CASSYWLGLRNIQYF TGTGCCAGCAGTTATTGGTTGGGTTTGCGAAACATTCAGTACTTC
TRBJ2-7 TRBV4-2 TRBD2 . CASSLVSSGTYEQYF TGTGCCAGCAGCCTAGTTTCTAGCGGGACCTACGAGCAGTACTTC
TRBJ1-2 TRBV6-1 . . CASSESRSDTF TGTGCCAGCAGTGAATCTAGGAGCGACACCTTC
TRBJ1-2 TRBV6-2/TRBV6-3 TRBD1 . CASSYSTGGGSYGYTF TGTGCCAGCAGTTACTCTACAGGGGGTGGTAGCTATGGCTACACCTTC
TRBJ2-2 TRBV7-9 TRBD2 few CASSRGLAGAGELFF TGTGCCAGCAGCCGCGGACTAGCGGGAGCCGGGGAGCTGTTTTTT
TRBJ2-7 TRBV5-5 TRBD2 . CASSSQRGGQAYEQYF TGTGCCAGCAGCTCGCAGCGGGGGGGACAGGCCTACGAGCAGTACTTC
TRBJ2-7 TRBV3-1/TRBV3-2 . . CASSQDWSGYEQYF TGTGCCAGCAGCCAAGATTGGAGCGGCTACGAGCAGTACTTC
TRBJ1-4 TRBV6-6 . . CASSTPVEKLFF TGTGCCAGCAGCACTCCGGTAGAAAAACTGTTTTTT
TRBJ2-7 TRBV5-1 . . CASKSRGASSYEQYF TGCGCCAGCAAATCCCGAGGGGCATCCTCCTACGAGCAGTACTTC
TRBJ2-7 TRBV6-2/TRBV6-3 TRBD1 . CASSYNPDRAQYF TGTGCCAGCAGTTACAACCCCGACAGGGCGCAGTACTTC